Each of the 7 T cell receptor beta chains below was sequenced from the same sample in a study of shared clonotypes between healthy human individuals. TCRdb's copy holds only in-frame clones and misses some; the assay was immunoSEQ multiplex PCR. The sample consists of about 2 million clones, approximately 95% of them appearing once. Sequenced material: naive CD4+ T cells sorted from blood. Stated subset: CD45RA+ positively selected. The receptors were sampled from a man in his late teens or twenties in good health.

This clone was detected only once. The chain links TRBV7-9 to TRBJ2-1; 9 bases are a match to TRBD2. The CDR3 is 15 residues long. V gave up 5 bases and J gave up 10 bases; unmatched junction bases: 12. Germline-derived CDR1 and CDR2 are SEHNR and FQNEAQ (reference sequence). As DNA, the CDR3 is TGTGCCAGCAGCCTCTCTGTTAGCGGGGGTCGAGAGCAGTTCTTC. Translated, it gives CASSLSVSGGREQFF. Full variable domain (outside the CDR3, taken from reference TRBV7-9 and TRBJ2-1): DTGVSQNPRHKITKRGQNVTFRCDPISEHNRLYWYRQTLGQGPEFLTYFQNEAQLEKSRLLSDRFSAERPKGSFSTLEIQRTEQGDSAMYLCASSLSVSGGREQFFGPGTRLTVL.

This clone has only a few counts. The V and J genes are TRBV25-1 and TRBJ1-2, with TRBD1 identical over 7 bases. Germline lookup yields CDR1 MGHDK and CDR2 SYGVNS. This CDR3 is built from 12 residues. After removal of 5 bases from V and 4 bases from J, the junction contained 1 base not matched to a gene. For the CDR3, the DNA is TGTGCCAGCAGTAGACAGGGCTATGGCTACACCTTC. Translated: CASSRQGYGYTF.

The chain links TRBV30 to TRBJ1-1, with a possible D match to TRBD1 (5 bases). Germline CDR1 reads GTSNPN; CDR2 reads SVGIG (reference sequence). Trimming shortened V by 4 bases and J by 11 bases, and 20 bases separated the two germline ends. This CDR3 has 13 amino acids. In nucleotides, the CDR3 is TGTGCCTGGACGGGGGAGACCCGGGGGTACGCTTTCTTT. This sequence encodes CAWTGETRGYAFF.

The chain is built from TRBV28 and TRBJ2-2, with 9 bases matching TRBD2. Losses at the gene ends were 6 bases for V and 6 bases for J; bases not matched to a gene: 5. Germline CDR1 is MDHEN and CDR2 is SYDVKM. The CDR3 is 14 residues long. CDR3 in DNA: TGTGCCAGCAGAGCGGCGGGGGGGCCCGGGGAGCTGTTTTTT. Protein: CASRAAGGPGELFF. Using reference TRBV28 and TRBJ2-2 for the parts outside the CDR3, the full variable domain is DVKVTQSSRYLVKRTGEKVFLECVQDMDHENMFWYRQDPGLGLRLIYFSYDVKMKEKGDIPEGYSVSREKKERFSLILESASTNQTSMYLCASRAAGGPGELFFGEGSRLTVL.

This chain links TRBV5-4 with TRBJ1-1; 9 bases map to TRBD1. This CDR3 has 18 amino acids. The V gene end was trimmed by 1 base and the J gene end by 1 base; junction bases not matched to a gene: 11. The germline gives CDR1 SGHNT, CDR2 YYREEE (reference sequence). CDR3 in DNA: TGTGCCAGCAGCTTGAACAGGGGGCTCGGGAGTGGGAACACTGAAGCTTTCTTT. This sequence encodes CASSLNRGLGSGNTEAFF. Supplemented by reference TRBV5-4 and TRBJ1-1, the full variable domain reads ETGVTQSPTHLIKTRGQQVTLRCSSQSGHNTVSWYQQALGQGPQFIFQYYREEENGRGNFPPRFSGLQFPNYSSELNVNALELDDSALYLCASSLNRGLGSGNTEAFFGQGTRLTVV.

V usage is TRBV12-2 and J usage is TRBJ2-6; the D segment call TRBD2 is taken from the table without a DNA check. TRBV12-2 is a recognized pseudogene. CDR3 length: 18 amino acids. The CDR3 region has the DNA TGTGCAAGTCGCAAATGGGGGGGACCCACACCTGGGGCCAACGTCCTGACTTTC. It specifies CASRKWGGPTPGANVLTF.

In nucleotides, the CDR3 is TGTGCCTGGTCCGGGACAGGGGCGAACACTGAAGCTTTCTTT. Encoded protein: CAWSGTGANTEAFF. The chain combines TRBV30 with TRBJ1-1, with 10 bases aligning to TRBD1. V dropped 5 bases and J dropped 1; count of bases not matched to a gene: 4. This CDR3 spans 14 amino acids. In germline, CDR1 is GTSNPN, CDR2 SVGIG (reference sequence).